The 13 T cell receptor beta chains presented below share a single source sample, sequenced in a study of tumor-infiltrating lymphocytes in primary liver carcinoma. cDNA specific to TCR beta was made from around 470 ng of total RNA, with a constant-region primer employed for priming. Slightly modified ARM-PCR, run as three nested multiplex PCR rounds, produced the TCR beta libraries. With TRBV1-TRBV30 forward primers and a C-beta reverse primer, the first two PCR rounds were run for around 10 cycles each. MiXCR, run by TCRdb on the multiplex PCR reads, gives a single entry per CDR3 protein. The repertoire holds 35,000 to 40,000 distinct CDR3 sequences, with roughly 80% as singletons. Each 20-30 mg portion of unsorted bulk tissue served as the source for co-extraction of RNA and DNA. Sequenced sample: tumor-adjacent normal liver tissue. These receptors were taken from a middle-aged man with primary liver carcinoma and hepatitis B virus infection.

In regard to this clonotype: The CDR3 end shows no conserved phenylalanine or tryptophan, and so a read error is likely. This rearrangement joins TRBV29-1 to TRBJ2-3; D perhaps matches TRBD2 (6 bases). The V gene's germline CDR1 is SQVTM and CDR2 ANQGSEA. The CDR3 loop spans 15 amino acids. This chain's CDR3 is CGVEGGADITDTQYL. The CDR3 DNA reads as TGCGGCGTTGAGGGCGGGGCCGACATCACAGATACGCAGTATCTT.

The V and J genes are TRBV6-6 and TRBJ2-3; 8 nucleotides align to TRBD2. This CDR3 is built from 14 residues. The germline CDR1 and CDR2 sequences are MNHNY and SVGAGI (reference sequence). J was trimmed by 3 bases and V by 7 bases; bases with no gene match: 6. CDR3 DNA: TGTGCCAGCACTACGGGAGGGCCGACAGATACGCAGTATTTT. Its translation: CASTTGGPTDTQYF.

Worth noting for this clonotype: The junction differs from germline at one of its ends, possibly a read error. CDR3 coding DNA: TGCAGTGCTGAAGGGACTAGCGACTACTATGAGCAGTTCTTC. Amino acids: CSAEGTSDYYEQFF. V and J are TRBV20-1 and TRBJ2-1, with TRBD2 matching over 10 bases. The CDR3 totals 14 residues. Germline V lookup: CDR1 DFQATT, CDR2 SNEGSKA (reference sequence).

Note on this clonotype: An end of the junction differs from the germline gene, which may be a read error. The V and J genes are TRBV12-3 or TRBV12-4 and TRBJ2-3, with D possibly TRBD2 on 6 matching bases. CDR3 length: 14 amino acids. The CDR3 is CASSPDSSGDMQYF. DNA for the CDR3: TGTGCCAGCAGTCCCGATTCCTCGGGAGATATGCAGTATTTT.

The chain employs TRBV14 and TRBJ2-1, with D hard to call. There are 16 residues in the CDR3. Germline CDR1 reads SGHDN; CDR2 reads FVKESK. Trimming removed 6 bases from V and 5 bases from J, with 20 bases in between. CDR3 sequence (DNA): TGTGCCAGCAGTACCGTAGCAGGATGGGTACACAATGAGCAGTTCTTC. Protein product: CASSTVAGWVHNEQFF.

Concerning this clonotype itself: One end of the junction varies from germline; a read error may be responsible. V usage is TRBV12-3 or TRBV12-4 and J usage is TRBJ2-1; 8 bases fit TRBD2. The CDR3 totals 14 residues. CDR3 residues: CASSLREDRNEKFF. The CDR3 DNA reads TGTGCCAGCAGTTTGCGGGAGGACCGGAATGAGAAGTTCTTC.

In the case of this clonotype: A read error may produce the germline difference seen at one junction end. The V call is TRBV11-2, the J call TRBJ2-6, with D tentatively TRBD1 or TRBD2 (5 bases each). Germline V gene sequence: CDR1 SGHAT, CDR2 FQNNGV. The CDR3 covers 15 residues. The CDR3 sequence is CATQRPRYGANVMTF. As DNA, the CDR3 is TGTGCCACCCAGCGGCCTCGCTATGGGGCCAACGTCATGACTTTC. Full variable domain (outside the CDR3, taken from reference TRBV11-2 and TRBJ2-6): EAGVAQSPRYKIIEKRQSVAFWCNPISGHATLYWYQQILGQGPKLLIQFQNNGVVDDSQLPKDRFSAERLKGVDSTLKIQPAKLEDSAVYLCATQRPRYGANVMTFGAGSRLTVL.

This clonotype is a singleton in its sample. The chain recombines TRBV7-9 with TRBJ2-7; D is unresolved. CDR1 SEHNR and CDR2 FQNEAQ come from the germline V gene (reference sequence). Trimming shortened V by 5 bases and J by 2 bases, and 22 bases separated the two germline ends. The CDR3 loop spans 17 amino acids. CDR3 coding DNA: TGTGCCAGCAGCCTAAGGCTCGGCAACCGTTCTCCCTACGAGCAGTACTTC. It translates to CASSLRLGNRSPYEQYF.

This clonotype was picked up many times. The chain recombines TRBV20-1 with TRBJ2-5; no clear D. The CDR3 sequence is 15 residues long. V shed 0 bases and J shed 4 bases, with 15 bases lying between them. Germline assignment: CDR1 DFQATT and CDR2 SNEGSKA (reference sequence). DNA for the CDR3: TGCAGTGCTAGAGATGTGGACGAAGTTTTAGAGACCCAGTACTTC. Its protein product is CSARDVDEVLETQYF.

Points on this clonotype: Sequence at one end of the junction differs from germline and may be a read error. For the CDR3, the DNA is TGTGCCAGCAGCTTAGTTCTTCGGGGTTGGACCGGGGAGCTGTTCTTT. Protein: CASSLVLRGWTGELFF. V and J are TRBV7-9 and TRBJ2-2, with D possibly matching TRBD2 (5 bases). The CDR3 has 16 residues. The V gene's germline CDR1 is SEHNR and CDR2 FQNEAQ (reference sequence).

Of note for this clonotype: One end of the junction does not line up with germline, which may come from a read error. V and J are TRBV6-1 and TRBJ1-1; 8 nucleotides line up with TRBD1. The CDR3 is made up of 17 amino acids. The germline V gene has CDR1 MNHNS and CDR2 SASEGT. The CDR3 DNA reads TGTGCCTGCAGTGAAGATGAAGGGCAGGGGGCTAACGCTGAAGCTTTCTTT. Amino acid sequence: CACSEDEGQGANAEAFF.

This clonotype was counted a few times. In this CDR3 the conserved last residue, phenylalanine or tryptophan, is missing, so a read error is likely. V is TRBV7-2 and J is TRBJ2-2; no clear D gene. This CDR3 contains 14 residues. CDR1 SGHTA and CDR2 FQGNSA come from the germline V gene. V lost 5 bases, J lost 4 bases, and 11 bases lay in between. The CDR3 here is CASSRSTTTGELFY. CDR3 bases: TGTGCCAGCAGCAGAAGTACGACCACCGGGGAGCTGTTTTAT.

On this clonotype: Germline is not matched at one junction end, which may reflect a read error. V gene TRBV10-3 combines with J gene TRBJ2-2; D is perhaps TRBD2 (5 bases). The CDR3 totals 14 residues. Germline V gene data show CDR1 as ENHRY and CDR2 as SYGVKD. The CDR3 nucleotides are TGTGCCATCAGTGGGGAGATAGACACAGGGGAGCTGTTTTTT. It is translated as CAISGEIDTGELFF.